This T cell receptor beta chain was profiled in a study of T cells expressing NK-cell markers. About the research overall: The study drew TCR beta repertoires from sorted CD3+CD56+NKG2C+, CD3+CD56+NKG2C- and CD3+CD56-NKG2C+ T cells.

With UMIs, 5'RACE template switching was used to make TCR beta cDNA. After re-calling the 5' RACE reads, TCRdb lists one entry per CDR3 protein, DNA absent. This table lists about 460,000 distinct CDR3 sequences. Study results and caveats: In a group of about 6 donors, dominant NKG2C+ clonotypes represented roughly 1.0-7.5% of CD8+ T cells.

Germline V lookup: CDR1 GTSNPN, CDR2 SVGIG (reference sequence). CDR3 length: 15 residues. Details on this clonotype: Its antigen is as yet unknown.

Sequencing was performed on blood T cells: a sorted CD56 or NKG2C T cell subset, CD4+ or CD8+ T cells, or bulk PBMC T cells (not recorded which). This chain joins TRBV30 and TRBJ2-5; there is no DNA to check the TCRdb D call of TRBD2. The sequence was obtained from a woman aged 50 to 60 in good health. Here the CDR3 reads CAGTSGRGGQETQYF.